A selection of T cell receptor beta chains follows, all from one sample in a study of T cell responses to AZD1222 COVID-19 vaccine. Generated by immunoSEQ multiplex PCR, the TCRdb table keeps only in-frame clones and is missing some. The data show 150,000 or so clones, roughly 90% seen once. The sequencing used peripheral blood, collected on day 0 of AZD1222 vaccination. These receptors all stem from an adult in good health. The CDR3 runs from the conserved cysteine through the conserved F or W. The order of the fields is D gene, clone size, CDR3 length, V gene, J gene, CDR3 protein, CDR3 DNA. D genes are given only for firm matches. Size tells how often a clone was seen (once, few, many) or the class of an expanded clone, and some rows leave it out.

>NA|NA|17|TRBV18|TRBJ2-1
CASSPFAGKITYNEQFF
TGTGCCAGCTCACCATTTGCGGGAAAAATAACCTACAATGAGCAGTTCTTC
>NA|NA|15|TRBV5-1|TRBJ1-5
CASSFEGGGNQPQHF
TGCGCCAGCAGCTTTGAAGGGGGTGGCAATCAGCCCCAGCATTTT
>NA|NA|15|TRBV5-1|TRBJ2-1
CASSSSPRSYNEQFF
TGCGCCAGCAGCTCATCCCCGCGCTCCTACAATGAGCAGTTCTTC
>TRBD1|NA|12|TRBV28|TRBJ1-2
CASSEGAYGYTF
TGTGCCAGCAGTGAGGGGGCCTATGGCTACACCTTC
>TRBD1|NA|16|TRBV5-1|TRBJ1-1
CASSPNSGQTNTEAFF
TGCGCCAGCAGCCCCAATTCGGGACAGACGAACACTGAAGCTTTCTTT
>TRBD2|NA|14|TRBV6-4|TRBJ2-1
CASSTGREGHEQFF
TGTGCCAGCTCCACCGGGAGGGAGGGCCACGAGCAGTTCTTC
>NA|NA|15|TRBV27|TRBJ1-2
CASSLTTGTNYGYTF
TGTGCCAGCAGTTTAACCACAGGGACTAACTATGGCTACACCTTC
>NA|NA|13|TRBV30|TRBJ1-1
CAWSPGGDTEAFF
TGTGCCTGGAGTCCCGGGGGGGACACTGAAGCTTTCTTT
>NA|NA|15|TRBV5-4|TRBJ2-1
CASSLRGGYRDEQFF
TGTGCCAGCAGCTTAAGGGGCGGGTATCGAGATGAGCAGTTCTTC
>TRBD1|NA|15|TRBV6-2/TRBV6-3|TRBJ1-1
CASSSGGQGPIEPFF
TGTGCCAGCAGTTCAGGGGGACAGGGGCCTATTGAACCTTTCTTT
>NA|once|14|TRBV11-2|TRBJ2-7
CASSLGRVSYEQYF
TGTGCCAGCAGCTTAGGTAGAGTGTCCTACGAGCAGTACTTC